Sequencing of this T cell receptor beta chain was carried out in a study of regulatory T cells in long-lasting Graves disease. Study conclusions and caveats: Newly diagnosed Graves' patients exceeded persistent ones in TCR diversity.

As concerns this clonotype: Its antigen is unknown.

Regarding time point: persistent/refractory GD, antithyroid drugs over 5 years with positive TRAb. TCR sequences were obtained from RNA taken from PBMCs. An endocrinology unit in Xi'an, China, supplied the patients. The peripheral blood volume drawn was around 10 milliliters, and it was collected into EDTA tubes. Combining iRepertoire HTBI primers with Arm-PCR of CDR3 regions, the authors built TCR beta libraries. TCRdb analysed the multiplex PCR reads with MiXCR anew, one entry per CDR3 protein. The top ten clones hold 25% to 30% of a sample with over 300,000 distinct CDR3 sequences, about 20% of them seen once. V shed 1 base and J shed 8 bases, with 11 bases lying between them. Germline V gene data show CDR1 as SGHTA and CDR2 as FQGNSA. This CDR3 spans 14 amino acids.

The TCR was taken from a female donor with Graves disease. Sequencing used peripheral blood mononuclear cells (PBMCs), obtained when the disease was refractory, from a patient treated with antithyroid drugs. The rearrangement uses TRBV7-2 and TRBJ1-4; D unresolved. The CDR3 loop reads CASSLDHRREKLFF. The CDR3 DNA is TGTGCCAGCAGCTTAGACCACCGGCGCGAAAAACTGTTTTTT.